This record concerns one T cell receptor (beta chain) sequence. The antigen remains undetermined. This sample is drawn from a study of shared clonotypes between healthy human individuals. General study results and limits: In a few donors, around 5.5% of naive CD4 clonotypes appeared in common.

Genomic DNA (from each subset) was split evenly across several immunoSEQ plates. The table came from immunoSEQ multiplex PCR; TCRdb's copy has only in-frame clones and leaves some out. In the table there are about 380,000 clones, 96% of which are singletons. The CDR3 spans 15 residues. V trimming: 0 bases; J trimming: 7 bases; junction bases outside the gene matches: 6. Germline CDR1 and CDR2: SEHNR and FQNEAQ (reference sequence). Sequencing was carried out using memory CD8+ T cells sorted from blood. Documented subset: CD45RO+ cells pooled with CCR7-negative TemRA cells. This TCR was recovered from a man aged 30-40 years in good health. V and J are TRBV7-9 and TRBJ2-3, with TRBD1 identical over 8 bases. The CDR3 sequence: CASSLAQGADHTQYF. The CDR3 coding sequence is TGTGCCAGCAGCTTAGCGCAGGGGGCGGATCATACGCAGTATTTT. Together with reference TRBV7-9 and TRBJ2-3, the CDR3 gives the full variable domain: DTGVSQNPRHKITKRGQNVTFRCDPISEHNRLYWYRQTLGQGPEFLTYFQNEAQLEKSRLLSDRFSAERPKGSFSTLEIQRTEQGDSAMYLCASSLAQGADHTQYFGPGTRLTVL.